This TCR beta chain was sequenced for a study of regulatory T cells in long-lasting Graves disease. This clonotype appeared a few times. This CDR3 fails to terminate in the conserved phenylalanine or tryptophan, so it likely reflects a read error. Through Arm-PCR of CDR3 regions and iRepertoire HTBI primers, TCR beta libraries were built. TCRdb re-called the multiplex PCR reads with MiXCR, one entry per CDR3 protein. The repertoire holds some 500,000 distinct CDR3 sequences, with about 16% as singletons. Noted time point: newly diagnosed GD, antithyroid drugs for less than 3 months. PBMC RNA was the source of the TCR library. With V trimmed by 4 bases and J by 2 bases, 2 bases remained unmatched. This CDR3 contains 14 residues. The same sample was also used in a study of T cells in Graves' hyperthyroidism and ophthalmopathy.

This TCR came from a woman aged 35-60 years with Graves disease. Material: peripheral blood mononuclear cells (PBMCs), obtained at new diagnosis, from a patient treated with antithyroid drugs. The V and J genes are TRBV12-3 or TRBV12-4 and TRBJ2-5; 9 nucleotides line up with TRBD2. The CDR3 loop reads CASSSGLAQETQYS. CDR3 bases: TGTGCCAGCAGTTCCGGACTAGCGCAAGAGACCCAGTACTCC.